Listed below are T cell receptor beta chains from one sample, sequenced in a study of blood T cell repertoires in COVID-19. Only in-frame clones appear in the TCRdb table, and some are missing; sequencing was by immunoSEQ multiplex PCR. This table holds approximately 130,000 clones, approximately 87% found once. Sample: peripheral blood. These receptors were taken from a woman in her forties or fifties with acute or convalescent COVID-19. CDR3s include the opening cysteine and the closing phenylalanine or tryptophan.

CASSLYGSGGYQETQYF,17,TRBJ2-5,TRBV27
CASSRVYDSWNEKLFF,16,TRBJ1-4,TRBV4-3
CAISGGGNEETQYF,14,TRBJ2-5,TRBV10-3
CAWSPDRRNSPLHF,14,TRBJ1-6,TRBV30
CASSLLWGDEQFF,13,TRBJ2-1,TRBV27
CSARTEYNEQFF,12,TRBJ2-1,TRBV29-1
CASSQYLGDYGYTF,14,TRBJ1-2,TRBV16
CASSQDVGQGPGKLFF,16,TRBJ1-4,TRBV4-3
CASSSREETQYF,12,TRBJ2-5,TRBV7-6
CASSLADWTGGNTIYF,16,TRBJ1-3,TRBV5-1
CASSLAQVAGELFF,14,TRBJ2-2,TRBV7-2
CASRRDRGNYGYTF,14,TRBJ1-2,TRBV2
CSVGGQFATNEKLFF,15,TRBJ1-4,TRBV29-1
CASRYRQGGGYTF,13,TRBJ1-2,TRBV2
CASSPWGGTEAFF,13,TRBJ1-1,TRBV18
CASRVSGRAFNEQFF,15,TRBJ2-1,TRBV21-1
CASRHLTGRGNTEAFF,16,TRBJ1-1,TRBV10-2
CASSRGQPNTEAFF,14,TRBJ1-1,TRBV6-5
CASSPTAQDGYTF,13,TRBJ1-2,TRBV6-2/TRBV6-3
CASSLAGTGYTGELFF,16,TRBJ2-2,TRBV11-2
CATSDSPSGGAREQFF,16,TRBJ2-1,TRBV24-1
CASSLQGIRTDTQYF,15,TRBJ2-3,TRBV19
CASSQTQGDSPLHF,14,TRBJ1-6,TRBV4-1
CASSPPWLAGGPDQETQYF,19,TRBJ2-5,TRBV7-2
CASSTGATYNEQFF,14,TRBJ2-1,TRBV2
CASRLAGSGDTQYF,14,TRBJ2-3,TRBV27
CATSDGSGGALNTGELFF,18,TRBJ2-2,TRBV24-1
CASSYSRKAEAFF,13,TRBJ1-1,TRBV6-6
CASSLVPGGETQYF,14,TRBJ2-5,TRBV5-1
CASSMGARARTTEAFF,16,TRBJ1-1,TRBV19
CASTPGGDHEQYF,13,TRBJ2-7,TRBV6-5
CASSPTAGYQPQHF,14,TRBJ1-5,TRBV18
CASSSNPGLAGGREQYF,17,TRBJ2-7,TRBV5-1
CASSYSRDRGYGYTF,15,TRBJ1-2,TRBV6-2/TRBV6-3
CAISGTSGPNNEQFF,15,TRBJ2-1,TRBV10-3
CASSLSGHFNEQFF,14,TRBJ2-1,TRBV3-1/TRBV3-2
CASTENSNQPQHF,13,TRBJ1-5,TRBV2
CASSFVRDLNTEAFF,15,TRBJ1-1,TRBV6-5
CASSQVGDRFTDTQYF,16,TRBJ2-3,TRBV4-3
CASSQERPGGDEQFF,15,TRBJ2-1,TRBV4-3
CASSGTSGGYEQYF,14,TRBJ2-7,TRBV10-1
CASSQESEGAQISPQHF,17,TRBJ1-5,TRBV4-2
CASSPNPLAVKNEQFF,16,TRBJ2-1,TRBV7-9
CASGIQEIEAFF,12,TRBJ1-1,TRBV12-5
CASSLGGLEQYF,12,TRBJ2-7,TRBV5-1